This T cell receptor beta chain was captured by sequencing in a study of molecular identifiers for immune sequencing clone quantification. Study overall: Across replicate runs, RNA obtained from around 20,000 or 100,000 naive CD8 cells was divided into five, with four undergoing sequencing.

Trimming took 7 bases from V and 4 from J; bases not matched to a gene: 5. This CDR3 is 15 amino acids long. Germline values: CDR1 MNHEY, CDR2 SVGAGI. This clonotype was seen many times. Bulk TCR libraries used previously described methods and listed TCR primers. One entry per CDR3 protein results from TCRdb running MiXCR on the PCR reads. The sample shows 400,000 to 600,000 distinct CDR3 sequences, less than 30% of them seen only once. RNA fractions of 10%, 30% or 50% and roughly 20,000 to 1,000,000 sorted cells were the source of naive CD8 libraries. Source material: naive CD8+ T cells from blood, with Jurkat cell RNA spiked in. Subset indicated: FACS-sorted CD8+CD4-CCR7+CD45RA+ naive T cells. This TCR came from a human donor in good health. Some libraries in this study had Jurkat cell RNA spiked in. This chain uses TRBV6-5 with TRBJ2-3; 13 bases are shared with TRBD2. The CDR3 region has the DNA TGTGCCAGCATTGGCACTAGCGGGGGGGCAGATACGCAGTATTTT. Amino acids: CASIGTSGGADTQYF.